The next 24 T cell receptor beta chains were all read from a single sample in a study of technical replicates of blood from several donors (dated by TCRdb to about 2017). The library was generated by the immunoSEQ multiplex PCR assay. This immuneACCESS table, as held by TCRdb, lists in-frame sequences with V and J called but not all clones. Of the missing ones, under half trace to an unresolved V gene in checked studies; the others have no known cause. In this sample the table shows tens of thousands of clones, under 98% of which occur a single time. Over 0.2% of the sample comes from the top ten. The source material was T cells isolated from PBMCs. These receptor sequences come from a human donor in good health.

V and J are TRBV11-2 and TRBJ2-2; D remains unclear. V dropped 3 bases and J dropped 8 bases, with 19 bases sitting between them. The CDR3 spans 16 residues. Germline lookup yields CDR1 SGHAT and CDR2 FQNNGV. CDR3 nucleotide sequence: TGTGCCAGCAGCTTTGTTTCGTCGGTTGCGACTGGGGAGCTGTTTTTT. Protein: CASSFVSSVATGELFF.

The chain uses TRBV2 and TRBJ1-2; TRBD1 might be the D (6 bases). Trimming removed 5 bases at V and 2 bases at J, with 18 bases between. Germline V lookup: CDR1 SNHLY, CDR2 FYNNEI. The CDR3 length is 16 residues. The CDR3 reads CASSPSGKGENYGYTF. The CDR3 nucleotides are TGTGCCAGCAGTCCTTCCGGAAAGGGGGAGAACTATGGCTACACCTTC.

The J gene is TRBJ1-3, the V gene TRBV14; no firm D call. CDR3 length: 16 amino acids. Germline CDR1 and CDR2: SGHDN and FVKESK. The V gene lost 4 bases and the J gene lost 0 bases, with 13 bases spanning the gap. The CDR3 reads CASSRQIDISGNTIYF. The CDR3 DNA follows: TGTGCCAGCAGCCGCCAGATAGACATCTCTGGAAACACCATATATTTT.

CDR3 amino acids: CASSVAGWGVTEAFF. DNA for the CDR3: TGTGCCAGCAGCGTAGCCGGGTGGGGCGTCACTGAAGCTTTCTTT. The gene calls are TRBV9 and TRBJ1-1; weak D call: TRBD1 (5 bases). The CDR3 totals 15 residues. Deletions cut 0 bases from V and 4 bases from J, with 13 bases between. Germline V lookup: CDR1 SGDLS, CDR2 YYNGEE.

This clone showed up just once. The rearrangement uses TRBV10-3 and TRBJ1-3; the D is unclear. V was clipped by 0 bases and J by 2 bases, with 8 bases between them. Germline CDR1 ENHRY, CDR2 SYGVKD. The CDR3 loop spans 15 amino acids. The CDR3 nucleotides read TGTGCCATCAGTGAGTCGGGAGGGACTGGAAACACCATATATTTT. As protein: CAISESGGTGNTIYF.

The gene calls are TRBV14 and TRBJ1-1; D remains unclear. Germline values: CDR1 SGHDN, CDR2 FVKESK. The V gene lost 3 bases and the J gene lost 5 bases, with 10 bases spanning the gap. The CDR3 runs 13 residues. DNA of the CDR3: TGTGCCAGCAGCCAGGTGTTCGAGACTGAAGCTTTCTTT. Residues: CASSQVFETEAFF.

For the CDR3, the DNA is TGTGCCAGTAGTATAGGGACAGGGAACACAGATACGCAGTATTTT. Translation: CASSIGTGNTDTQYF. This chain links TRBV19 with TRBJ2-3, with 8 positions matching TRBD1. V was pared by 1 base and J by 2 bases, with 2 bases of the junction left unmatched. Germline V gene sequence: CDR1 LNHDA, CDR2 SQIVND (reference sequence). The CDR3 has 15 amino acids.

CDR3 nucleotides: TGTGCCAGCAGTATTCGGAGGAATCAGCCCCAGCATTTT. This sequence encodes CASSIRRNQPQHF. The rearrangement joins TRBV27 to TRBJ1-5; unclear D gene. CDR3 size: 13 residues. Germline CDR1 MNHEY, CDR2 SMNVEV (reference sequence). V gave up 5 bases and J gave up 4 bases, with 9 bases separating them.

The CDR3 DNA is TGTGCCAGCAGCCCTCGGTTCTCTGGAAACACCATATATTTT. It yields the protein CASSPRFSGNTIYF. The rearrangement uses TRBV7-2 and TRBJ1-3, with D hard to call. Trimming cost V 5 bases and J 0 bases, with 8 bases left between them. The length of the CDR3 is 14 residues. Germline-derived CDR1 and CDR2 are SGHTA and FQGNSA.

V and J are TRBV19 and TRBJ1-1; 11 positions match TRBD1. This CDR3 contains 14 residues. Germline V gives CDR1 LNHDA, CDR2 SQIVND (reference sequence). The trim removed 5 bases at V and 7 bases at J, leaving 6 bases unmatched. CDR3 DNA sequence: TGTGCCAGTAGTCCCGGACAGGGGGCGGTTGAAGCTTTCTTT. This translates into CASSPGQGAVEAFF.

The chain uses TRBV11-2 and TRBJ1-4; possible D gene TRBD1, 5 bases. The CDR3 loop spans 15 amino acids. Germline CDR1 and CDR2: SGHAT and FQNNGV. V was shortened by 5 bases and J by 4 bases, with 14 bases between the two germline ends. The CDR3 here is CASSPNRGINEKLFF. The CDR3 nucleotides read TGTGCCAGCAGCCCGAATCGGGGGATTAATGAAAAACTGTTTTTT.

The chain has TRBV9 and TRBJ2-1; 10 positions agree with TRBD1. Germline CDR1 reads SGDLS; CDR2 reads YYNGEE. CDR3 length equals 15 residues. The junction had 6 bases not matched to a gene; V was cut back by 4 bases and J by 5 bases. CDR3 protein: CASSPTGGANNEQFF. The CDR3, as DNA: TGTGCCAGCAGCCCGACAGGGGGCGCAAACAATGAGCAGTTCTTC.

V gene TRBV29-1 combines with J gene TRBJ2-7, with D possibly matching TRBD1 (5 bases). Per germline, CDR1 SQVTM and CDR2 ANQGSEA. Trimming shortened V by 3 bases and J by 6 bases, and 6 bases separated the two germline ends. This CDR3 region has 10 residues. CDR3 sequence (DNA): TGCAGCGTTGAGCAGGGCGAGCAGTACTTC. This codes for CSVEQGEQYF.

V and J are TRBV27 and TRBJ1-4, with D perhaps TRBD1 (5 bases). Trimming took off 8 bases at V and 8 bases at J, with 12 bases between the two ends. The CDR3 spans 12 residues. Germline V gene sequence: CDR1 MNHEY, CDR2 SMNVEV (reference sequence). CDR3 DNA sequence: TGTGCCAGCGGCCCCGGGGGGGAAAAACTGTTTTTT. Amino acid sequence: CASGPGGEKLFF.

The chain joins TRBV2 to TRBJ2-4; D possibly corresponds to TRBD2 (6 bases). This CDR3 spans 16 amino acids. Trimming took off 5 bases at V and 7 bases at J, with 21 bases between the two ends. In germline, CDR1 is SNHLY, CDR2 FYNNEI. CDR3 nucleotide sequence: TGTGCCAGCAGTCTACCGGGACTCAACCTCGAGAACATTCAGTACTTC. Translating it yields CASSLPGLNLENIQYF.

The chain joins TRBV19 to TRBJ2-3, with a tentative D call TRBD1 (5 bases). The CDR3 length is 13 residues. Trimming left V 10 bases short and J 2 bases short, with 13 bases between. Germline V CDR1 and CDR2: LNHDA, SQIVND (reference sequence). CDR3: CATIQGNTDTQYF. CDR3 DNA sequence: TGTGCCACTATTCAGGGCAACACAGATACGCAGTATTTT. Filled out from reference TRBV19 and TRBJ2-3, the complete variable domain reads DGGITQSPKYLFRKEGQNVTLSCEQNLNHDAMYWYRQDPGQGLRLIYYSQIVNDFQKGDIAEGYSVSREKKESFPLTVTSAQKNPTAFYLCATIQGNTDTQYFGPGTRLTVL.

The V and J genes are TRBV2 and TRBJ2-7, with D perhaps matching TRBD2 (5 bases). CDR1 is SNHLY and CDR2 is FYNNEI in the germline V gene. The CDR3 is 15 residues long. Between the trimmed V and J ends, which lost 7 bases and 3 bases, there was a span of 19 bases. In nucleotides, the CDR3 is TGTGCCAGCATGCGTCTCTTTGAGGGCCACTACGAGCAGTACTTC. It is translated as CASMRLFEGHYEQYF.

The count of this clone is one. This chain uses TRBV7-9 with TRBJ2-2; TRBD1 is a possible D gene (6 bases). CDR1 and CDR2 (germline): SEHNR, FQNEAQ (reference sequence). Deletions cut 3 bases from V and 3 bases from J, with 20 bases between. The CDR3 contains 18 residues. This CDR3 reads CASSFLGSREGDTGELFF. The CDR3 DNA sequence: TGTGCCAGCAGCTTTCTGGGCAGTCGAGAGGGGGACACCGGGGAGCTGTTTTTT.

In nucleotides, the CDR3 is TGTGCCAGTAGCCCCCTGGAGGGGGCCTGGCTCAATGAGCAGTTCTTC. It specifies CASSPLEGAWLNEQFF. The gene calls are TRBV19 and TRBJ2-1, with D perhaps matching TRBD1 (7 bases). The germline V gene has CDR1 LNHDA and CDR2 SQIVND (reference sequence). The CDR3 is 16 residues long. Trimming removed 6 bases from V and 6 bases from J, with 21 bases in between.

CDR3 amino acids: CASTININQPQHF. In nucleotides, the CDR3 is TGTGCCAGCACCATAAACATCAATCAGCCCCAGCATTTT. The chain joins TRBV6-5 to TRBJ1-5; D unresolved. This CDR3 comprises 13 residues. Trimming shortened V by 7 bases and J by 3 bases, and 10 bases separated the two germline ends. CDR1 and CDR2 from the germline V gene are MNHEY and SVGAGI.

The chain is built from TRBV28 and TRBJ2-3, with 8 nucleotides matching TRBD1. After removal of 2 bases from V and 6 bases from J, the junction contained 4 bases not matched to a gene. Germline V gene sequence: CDR1 MDHEN, CDR2 SYDVKM. The CDR3 sequence is 14 residues long. The DNA for the CDR3 is TGTGCCAGCAGTTTAGGCAGGGGGCTGGATACGCAGTATTTT. This sequence encodes CASSLGRGLDTQYF.

Only one count was recorded for this clone. The chain combines TRBV6-1 with TRBJ1-5; D is unclear. This CDR3 is built from 14 residues. CDR1 is MNHNS and CDR2 is SASEGT in the germline V gene. Trimming took 7 bases from V and 6 from J, leaving 16 bases between them. As DNA, the CDR3 is TGTGCCAGCACGTCTGGTCAGGTCGGTCAGCCCCAGCATTTT. It is translated as CASTSGQVGQPQHF.

The chain couples TRBV2 to TRBJ1-1, with no clear D. The germline gives CDR1 SNHLY, CDR2 FYNNEI. Trimming removed 1 base at V and 3 bases at J, with 12 bases between. The CDR3 runs 15 residues. This chain's CDR3 is CASSEGFGRYTEAFF. DNA for the CDR3: TGTGCCAGCAGTGAAGGGTTTGGCAGGTACACTGAAGCTTTCTTT.

This clone was seen a single time. This chain uses TRBV6-5 with TRBJ2-7; a possible D gene is TRBD1 (5 bases). The CDR3 covers 15 residues. V lost 0 bases and J 6 bases, leaving 15 bases between the germline ends. Germline V lookup: CDR1 MNHEY, CDR2 SVGAGI. The CDR3 reads CASSYSKMGRSEQYF. DNA of the CDR3: TGTGCCAGCAGTTACTCGAAAATGGGGCGAAGCGAGCAGTACTTC.